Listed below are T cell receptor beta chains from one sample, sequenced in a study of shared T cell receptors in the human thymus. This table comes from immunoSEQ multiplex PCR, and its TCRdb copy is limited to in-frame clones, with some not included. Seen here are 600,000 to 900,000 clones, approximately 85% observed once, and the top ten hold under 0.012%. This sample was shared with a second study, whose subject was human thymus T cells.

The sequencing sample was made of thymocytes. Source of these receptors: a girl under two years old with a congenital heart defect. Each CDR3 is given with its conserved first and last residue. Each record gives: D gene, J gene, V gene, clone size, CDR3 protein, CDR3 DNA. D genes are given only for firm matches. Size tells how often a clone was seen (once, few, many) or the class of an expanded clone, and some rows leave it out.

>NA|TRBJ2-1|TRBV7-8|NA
CASSLIYNEQFF
TGTGCCAGCAGCCTAATCTACAATGAGCAGTTCTTC
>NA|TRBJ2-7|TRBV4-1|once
CASSQVSGSSYEQYF
TGCGCCAGCAGCCAAGTGTCGGGATCCTCCTACGAGCAGTACTTC
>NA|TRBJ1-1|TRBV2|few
CASSPPFDRWGRDTEAFF
TGTGCCAGCAGCCCCCCGTTCGACAGGTGGGGTAGGGACACTGAAGCTTTCTTT
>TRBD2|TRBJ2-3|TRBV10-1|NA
CASSATGGATDTQYF
TGCGCCAGCAGTGCAACCGGGGGGGCCACAGATACGCAGTATTTT
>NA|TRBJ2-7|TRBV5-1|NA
CASSFTPEGYEQYF
TGCGCCAGCAGCTTTACTCCTGAGGGCTACGAGCAGTACTTC
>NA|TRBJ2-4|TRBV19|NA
CASSILLDTKNIQYF
TGTGCCAGTAGTATTTTGCTTGACACCAAAAACATTCAGTACTTC
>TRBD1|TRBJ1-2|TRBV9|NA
CASSPRQGRFGYGYTF
TGTGCCAGCAGCCCCCGACAGGGGAGATTTGGCTATGGCTACACCTTC
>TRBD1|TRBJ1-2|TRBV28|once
CASTHTPGGRYGYTF
TGTGCCAGCACCCATACCCCAGGGGGTAGGTATGGCTACACCTTC
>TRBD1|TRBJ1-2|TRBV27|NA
CASSLRVVDRDPYGYTF
TGTGCCAGCAGTTTAAGGGTGGTCGACAGGGACCCCTATGGCTACACCTTC
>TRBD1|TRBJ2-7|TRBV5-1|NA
CASSGDRGSPSTNDEQYF
TGCGCCAGCAGCGGGGACAGGGGGAGTCCCTCGACTAACGATGAGCAGTACTTC
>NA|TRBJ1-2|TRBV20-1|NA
CSAPSDYTF
TGCAGTGCCCCGAGCGACTACACCTTC
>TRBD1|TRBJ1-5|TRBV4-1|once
CASSPGTATKPNQPQHF
TGCGCCAGCAGCCCAGGGACAGCTACAAAACCCAATCAGCCCCAGCATTTT
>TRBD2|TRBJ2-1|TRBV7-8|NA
CASSLAPRLAGTHNEQFF
TGTGCCAGCAGCTTAGCGCCCCGGCTAGCGGGGACCCACAATGAGCAGTTCTTC
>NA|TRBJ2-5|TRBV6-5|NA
CASSYSWAQETQYF
TGTGCCAGCAGTTACTCGTGGGCCCAAGAGACCCAGTACTTC
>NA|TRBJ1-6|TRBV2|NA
CASSSERQSYLYRSPLHF
TGTGCCAGCAGTTCGGAAAGACAATCCTATTTGTATCGTTCACCCCTCCACTTT